A single sample is the source of the 32 T cell receptor beta chains below, sequenced in a study of T cells after posttransplantation cyclophosphamide (TCRdb year 2016). The protocol used for the library was the immunoSEQ multiplex PCR assay. TCRdb retrieved this table from immuneACCESS and kept in-frame rearrangements only. Not all clones are present; in checked studies, unresolved V genes account for under half, and no reason is known for the remainder. The sample table holds about 11,000 clones, of which around 95% were seen once. Approximately 0.3% of the sample goes to the ten largest clones. The sample was naive CD8+ T cells sorted from PBMCs. These receptors were taken from a man in his thirties or forties in good health and a related stem cell transplant donor.

The chain employs TRBV30 and TRBJ2-6; TRBD2 agrees at 7 bases. The germline CDR1 and CDR2 sequences are GTSNPN and SVGIG (reference sequence). Trimming at V came to 5 bases and at J to 4 bases, leaving 14 bases not matched to a gene. This CDR3 region has 17 residues. CDR3 bases: TGTGCCTGGGTGGGAGGGGTCAAAGCACGGGGGGCCAACGTCCTGACTTTC. Its protein product is CAWVGGVKARGANVLTF.

The gene calls are TRBV10-3 and TRBJ2-7; D possibly corresponds to TRBD1 (6 bases). CDR1 and CDR2 (germline): ENHRY, SYGVKD. The CDR3 extends over 15 amino acids. The V and J ends lost 3 bases and 2 bases respectively, with 14 bases between them. CDR3 nucleotides: TGTGCCATCAGTGAAGTGACAGGCGAAGCCTACGAGCAGTACTTC. Protein sequence: CAISEVTGEAYEQYF.

The rearrangement joins TRBV6-8 to TRBJ2-5; perhaps TRBD2 as D (7 bases). This CDR3 comprises 15 residues. Trimming left V 7 bases short and J 5 bases short, with 20 bases between. Germline CDR1 is MNHGY and CDR2 is SAAAGT. The CDR3 region is CASTLEGGLRETQYF. In DNA, the CDR3 is TGTGCCAGCACCTTAGAGGGGGGGCTCCGCGAGACCCAGTACTTC.

This clone has only one observation. This chain links TRBV2 with TRBJ2-7; 9 positions agree with TRBD2. V lost 2 bases to trimming and J lost 1 base; unmatched junction nucleotides: 6. Germline CDR1 SNHLY, CDR2 FYNNEI. This CDR3 has 16 amino acids. CDR3 residues: CASSETAGGKSYEQYF. CDR3 coding DNA: TGTGCCAGCAGTGAAACGGCGGGGGGGAAATCCTACGAGCAGTACTTC.

The chain has TRBV7-9 and TRBJ1-2, with D tentatively TRBD1 (6 bases). With 4 bases removed from V and 6 bases from J, the gap between germline ends came to 18 bases. The CDR3 is made up of 15 amino acids. The V gene's germline CDR1 is SEHNR and CDR2 FQNEAQ (reference sequence). The CDR3 DNA follows: TGTGCCAGCAGCTCCGGGACAATGAGCGGGAATGGCTACACCTTC. It translates to CASSSGTMSGNGYTF. Together with reference TRBV7-9 and TRBJ1-2, the CDR3 gives the full variable domain: DTGVSQNPRHKITKRGQNVTFRCDPISEHNRLYWYRQTLGQGPEFLTYFQNEAQLEKSRLLSDRFSAERPKGSFSTLEIQRTEQGDSAMYLCASSSGTMSGNGYTFGSGTRLTVV.

The chain uses TRBV19 and TRBJ1-5; no clear D. V dropped 6 bases and J dropped 5 bases, with 14 bases sitting between them. CDR3 length: 14 residues. Germline loops: CDR1 LNHDA, CDR2 SQIVND (reference sequence). The CDR3 region is CASSLWSPDQPQHF. In nucleotides, the CDR3 is TGTGCCAGTAGCCTCTGGAGCCCGGATCAGCCCCAGCATTTT.

This clone was observed a few times. DNA of the CDR3: TGTGCCAGCAGCCAAGAAAGGACAGGGGTCTATGGCTACACCTTC. Protein sequence: CASSQERTGVYGYTF. The chain couples TRBV4-2 to TRBJ1-2; 9 nucleotides match TRBD1. Trimming at V came to 0 bases and at J to 4 bases, leaving 3 bases not matched to a gene. The germline V gene has CDR1 LGHNA and CDR2 YNFKEQ. The CDR3 contains 15 residues.

The chain combines TRBV5-1 with TRBJ2-3, with TRBD1 as a possible D gene (6 bases). The CDR3 is 15 residues long. Trimming shortened V by 0 bases and J by 6 bases, and 14 bases separated the two germline ends. Germline lookup yields CDR1 SGHRS and CDR2 YFSETQ. This CDR3 reads CASSLGQAPQDTQYF. In DNA form, the CDR3 reads TGCGCCAGCAGCTTGGGACAGGCCCCACAGGATACGCAGTATTTT.

The chain links TRBV7-3 to TRBJ1-5; tentatively, D is TRBD1 (6 bases). V lost 4 bases to trimming and J lost 4 bases, with 11 bases between them. CDR3 length: 14 residues. CDR1 is SGHTA, CDR2 FQGTGA, per germline. The CDR3 reads CASSSQGGNQPQHF. As DNA, the CDR3 is TGTGCCAGCAGCTCACAGGGTGGGAATCAGCCCCAGCATTTT.

The rearrangement uses TRBV19 and TRBJ1-1; possibly TRBD1 for D (5 bases). Germline V CDR1 and CDR2: LNHDA, SQIVND (reference sequence). There are 17 residues in the CDR3. The germline V and J ends were trimmed by 3 bases and 6 bases, with 23 bases remaining between them. In nucleotides, the CDR3 is TGTGCCAGTAGTATCGGCAGGGCCACCCAACCCAACGCTGAAGCTTTCTTT. Amino acid sequence: CASSIGRATQPNAEAFF.

The rearrangement uses TRBV7-9 and TRBJ1-1; 7 bases agree with TRBD1. This CDR3 comprises 14 residues. V lost 6 bases, J lost 0 bases, and 4 bases stayed unmatched. Germline V gives CDR1 SEHNR, CDR2 FQNEAQ (reference sequence). The CDR3 DNA sequence: TGTGCCAGCAGGAGGGACAGTATGAACACTGAAGCTTTCTTT. Amino acids: CASRRDSMNTEAFF.

The chain combines TRBV2 with TRBJ2-7, with D tentatively TRBD1 (6 bases). V was cut by 0 bases and J by 2 bases, with 14 bases left in between. Germline-derived CDR1 and CDR2 are SNHLY and FYNNEI. There are 16 residues in the CDR3. CDR3 loop: CASSEALEGETYEQYF. The CDR3 DNA sequence: TGTGCCAGCAGTGAAGCGCTTGAGGGGGAGACCTACGAGCAGTACTTC.

This chain joins TRBV7-9 and TRBJ2-5; 9 nucleotides agree with TRBD1. The CDR3 runs 14 residues. V gave up 6 bases and J gave up 1 base; unmatched junction bases: 3. The germline gives CDR1 SEHNR, CDR2 FQNEAQ (reference sequence). The CDR3 is CASRTGGPQETQYF. The DNA of the CDR3 is TGTGCCAGCAGGACAGGGGGTCCCCAAGAGACCCAGTACTTC.

Points on this clone: Other DNA sequences in this specimen translate into the identical CDR3. This chain links TRBV10-3 with TRBJ1-2; TRBD1 matches 9 bases. The CDR3 has 12 amino acids. Trimming removed 8 bases from V and 4 bases from J; junction bases left unmatched: 2. CDR1 and CDR2 (germline): ENHRY, SYGVKD. The CDR3 bases are TGTGCCATCGAGACAGGGGGCTATGGCTACACCTTC. Translating gives CAIETGGYGYTF.

This clone came up once. The chain joins TRBV4-3 to TRBJ2-7; the D is unclear. CDR3 length equals 15 residues. V lost 0 bases to trimming and J lost 2 bases, with 11 bases between them. Germline V gene sequence: CDR1 LGHNA, CDR2 YSLEER. The CDR3 DNA sequence: TGCGCCAGCAGCCAAGATCGGCAGGTTGCCTACGAGCAGTACTTC. It is translated as CASSQDRQVAYEQYF.

The V gene is TRBV11-3, the J gene TRBJ2-5; D might be TRBD2 (5 bases). This CDR3 is 14 amino acids long. Trimming took off 2 bases at V and 4 bases at J, with 11 bases between the two ends. Germline CDR1 and CDR2: SGHNT and YENEEA. The CDR3: CASSLQAEGETQYF. The DNA for the CDR3 is TGTGCCAGCAGCTTACAAGCCGAGGGAGAGACCCAGTACTTC.

In this sample, this clone turned up a few times. The chain links TRBV5-8 to TRBJ1-4; weak D call: TRBD1 (6 bases). Germline V gene sequence: CDR1 SGHTS, CDR2 YDEGEE. V lost 5 bases, J lost 8 bases, and 19 bases lay in between. The CDR3 is made up of 15 amino acids. CDR3 in amino acids: CASSSGTHGREKLFF. The CDR3, as DNA: TGTGCCAGCAGTTCCGGGACACATGGTCGCGAAAAACTGTTTTTT.

The genes are TRBV27 and TRBJ1-6; TRBD1 is a possible D gene (5 bases). With 4 bases removed from V and 4 bases from J, the gap between germline ends came to 14 bases. The germline V gene has CDR1 MNHEY and CDR2 SMNVEV (reference sequence). CDR3 length: 16 residues. The CDR3 loop is CASSWGRVRYNSPLHF. The CDR3 nucleotides read TGTGCCAGCAGTTGGGGCAGGGTCAGATATAATTCACCCCTCCACTTT.

CDR3 nucleotides: TGCGCCAGCAGCTTCGCAGAGCGGGGGGTAGATACGCAGTATTTT. This gives the protein CASSFAERGVDTQYF. The gene calls are TRBV5-1 and TRBJ2-3, with TRBD2 matching 9 bases. Germline assignment: CDR1 SGHRS and CDR2 YFSETQ. J lost 5 bases, V lost 2 bases, and 6 bases had no gene match. The CDR3 has 15 amino acids.

The chain combines TRBV23-1 with TRBJ2-3; D perhaps matches TRBD2 (6 bases). TRBV23-1 counts as an open reading frame of uncertain function. Deletions cut 6 bases from V and 3 bases from J, with 7 bases between. The CDR3 runs 12 residues. The CDR3 loop reads CASRGRTDTQYF. For the CDR3, the DNA is TGCGCCAGCAGGGGGAGGACAGATACGCAGTATTTT.

The V call is TRBV11-2, the J call TRBJ2-7; a weak D match, TRBD2 (5 bases). CDR1 SGHAT and CDR2 FQNNGV come from the germline V gene. Trimming stripped 3 bases from V and 6 bases from J, with 9 bases between. The length of the CDR3 is 12 residues. Here the CDR3 DNA reads TGTGCCAGCAGCTTGGAGGTGGTCGAGCAGTACTTC. Protein: CASSLEVVEQYF. Full variable domain (rest looked up from reference TRBV11-2 and TRBJ2-7): EAGVAQSPRYKIIEKRQSVAFWCNPISGHATLYWYQQILGQGPKLLIQFQNNGVVDDSQLPKDRFSAERLKGVDSTLKIQPAKLEDSAVYLCASSLEVVEQYFGPGTRLTVT.

This clone came up once. This rearrangement joins TRBV7-3 to TRBJ1-4; 10 nucleotides match TRBD1. The CDR3 contains 14 residues. Germline values: CDR1 SGHTA, CDR2 FQGTGA. V lost 5 bases to trimming and J lost 7 bases; unmatched junction nucleotides: 4. The CDR3 is CASSPTGGSEKLFF. The DNA for the CDR3 is TGTGCCAGCAGCCCGACAGGGGGCAGTGAAAAACTGTTTTTT.

The V call is TRBV5-5, the J call TRBJ1-5, with 7 bases matching TRBD1. Germline-derived CDR1 and CDR2 are SGHKS and YYEKEE (reference sequence). V gave up 0 bases and J gave up 3 bases; unmatched junction bases: 6. The CDR3 runs to 16 residues. In DNA, the CDR3 is TGTGCCAGCAGCTTGGGGGACAGAGGCCTCAATCAGCCCCAGCATTTT. It yields the protein CASSLGDRGLNQPQHF.

The chain links TRBV7-9 to TRBJ2-3, with a weak D call TRBD1 (6 bases). V lost 1 base, J lost 0 bases, and 8 bases lay in between. Germline V gene sequence: CDR1 SEHNR, CDR2 FQNEAQ (reference sequence). The CDR3 runs 15 residues. The CDR3 protein is CASSLVGGSTDTQYF. The DNA for the CDR3 is TGTGCCAGCAGCTTAGTAGGGGGTAGCACAGATACGCAGTATTTT.

V is TRBV11-3 and J is TRBJ2-3, with TRBD2 matching over 14 bases. Trimming removed 4 bases from V and 4 bases from J; junction bases left unmatched: 4. This CDR3 has 16 amino acids. Germline assignment: CDR1 SGHNT and CDR2 YENEEA. CDR3 amino acids: CASSSTSGGAADTQYF. Written as DNA, the CDR3 is TGTGCCAGCAGCTCGACTAGCGGGGGGGCTGCAGATACGCAGTATTTT. Together with reference TRBV11-3 and TRBJ2-3, the CDR3 gives the full variable domain: EAGVVQSPRYKIIEKKQPVAFWCNPISGHNTLYWYLQNLGQGPELLIRYENEEAVDDSQLPKDRFSAERLKGVDSTLKIQPAELGDSAVYLCASSSTSGGAADTQYFGPGTRLTVL.

This clone showed up just once. The chain couples TRBV4-3 to TRBJ1-2; 7 bases align to TRBD1. Germline CDR1 and CDR2: LGHNA and YSLEER. This CDR3 spans 15 amino acids. V was clipped by 2 bases and J by 2 bases; unmatched bases: 5. CDR3 in amino acids: CASSQTTTGNYGYTF. As DNA, the CDR3 is TGCGCCAGCAGCCAAACAACGACAGGGAACTATGGCTACACCTTC.

The rearrangement links TRBV7-9 to TRBJ2-7; 8 nucleotides align to TRBD1. Germline V CDR1 and CDR2: SEHNR, FQNEAQ (reference sequence). The CDR3 sequence is 16 residues long. Unmatched junction bases numbered 12, after V lost 5 bases and J lost 3 bases. The CDR3 DNA reads TGTGCCAGCAGCCAGTCCACCGGACAGGGCCTCTACGAGCAGTACTTC. Protein product: CASSQSTGQGLYEQYF.

Here the CDR3 DNA reads TGTGCCAGCAGTTTGACAGGGGACAATGAGCAGTTCTTC. Translated: CASSLTGDNEQFF. This sequence joins TRBV27 and TRBJ2-1; 8 bases are a match to TRBD1. The CDR3 consists of 13 residues. Germline V gives CDR1 MNHEY, CDR2 SMNVEV (reference sequence). Trimming cost V 3 bases and J 5 bases; bases outside gene matches: 0.

This chain links TRBV29-1 with TRBJ1-4; 7 bases map to TRBD1. Germline CDR1 and CDR2: SQVTM and ANQGSEA. The CDR3 consists of 11 residues. V gave up 4 bases and J gave up 8 bases; unmatched junction bases: 1. In DNA, the CDR3 is TGCAGCGTTGCGACAGGGGAAAAACTGTTTTTT. Encoded protein: CSVATGEKLFF.

The rearrangement joins TRBV6-1 to TRBJ2-7; D possibly corresponds to TRBD2 (6 bases). The CDR3 covers 15 residues. Trimming stripped 6 bases from V and 2 bases from J, with 17 bases between. The germline V gene encodes CDR1 MNHNS and CDR2 SASEGT. CDR3 amino acids: CASRAIWDLPYEQYF. The CDR3 region has the DNA TGTGCCAGCAGAGCCATCTGGGACTTACCCTACGAGCAGTACTTC.

The chain carries TRBV7-8 and TRBJ2-2; TRBD2 agrees at 8 bases. Germline lookup yields CDR1 SGHVS and CDR2 FQNEAQ. The length of the CDR3 is 15 residues. Trimming cost V 2 bases and J 5 bases; bases outside gene matches: 4. The CDR3 sequence is CASSLTGGATGELFF. CDR3 nucleotide sequence: TGTGCCAGCAGCTTAACCGGGGGGGCGACCGGGGAGCTGTTTTTT.

This clone has only one observation. The chain carries TRBV5-1 and TRBJ2-3; TRBD2 aligns across 11 bases. The CDR3 runs to 15 residues. V was clipped by 7 bases and J by 4 bases; unmatched bases: 8. Germline V gene sequence: CDR1 SGHRS, CDR2 YFSETQ. The DNA for the CDR3 is TGCGCCAGCGGGGGTAGCGGGGGGGCCGCAGATACGCAGTATTTT. As protein: CASGGSGGAADTQYF.